Below, 11 T cell receptor beta chains from the same sample are listed, as sequenced in a study of CD8 T cells in Susac syndrome. cDNA came from about 0.51 to 1 ug RNA primed by random hexamers. TCRdb re-derived calls from the immunoSEQ multiplex PCR reads in MiXCR, one entry per CDR3 protein. The sample contains 130,000 or so distinct CDR3 sequences, around 95% of which appear only once. Input material: CD4+ T cells from PBMCs. The receptor set was obtained from a human donor in good health.

This chain uses TRBV7-9 with TRBJ2-5; perhaps TRBD2 as D (5 bases). The CDR3 extends over 14 amino acids. In germline, CDR1 is SEHNR, CDR2 FQNEAQ (reference sequence). The ends were cut back, 2 bases at V and 2 bases at J, with 9 bases in the middle. The CDR3 loop is CASSLSTGQETQYF. The CDR3 nucleotides read TGTGCCAGCAGCTTATCCACGGGACAAGAGACCCAGTACTTC.

The rearrangement joins TRBV28 to TRBJ2-7; tentatively, D is TRBD1 (7 bases). The V gene lost 6 bases and the J gene lost 6 bases, with 21 bases spanning the gap. The germline CDR1 and CDR2 sequences are MDHEN and SYDVKM. The CDR3 is 15 amino acids. CDR3 nucleotide sequence: TGTGCCAGCAGCCGCGCGACAGGGCGGGATGGCGAGCAGTACTTC. Translation: CASSRATGRDGEQYF.

The V call is TRBV29-1, the J call TRBJ2-3; D remains ambiguous. The CDR3 is 14 residues long. The ends were cut back, 6 bases at V and 1 base at J, with 14 bases in the middle. From germline, CDR1 is SQVTM and CDR2 ANQGSEA. CDR3 coding DNA: TGCAGCGTCGAACGAACCCAGGGCACAGATACGCAGTATTTT. It is translated as CSVERTQGTDTQYF.

V gene TRBV11-2 combines with J gene TRBJ2-5; D might be TRBD2 (5 bases). V was trimmed by 6 bases and J by 5 bases, leaving 16 bases between them. The CDR3 loop spans 14 amino acids. The germline V gene encodes CDR1 SGHAT and CDR2 FQNNGV. The chain's CDR3 is CASRSPGVRETQYF. The DNA of the CDR3 is TGTGCCAGCAGATCCCCCGGGGTGAGGGAGACCCAGTACTTC.

The chain has TRBV6-2 or TRBV6-3 and TRBJ1-1, with D possibly being TRBD1 (5 bases). Germline V gene lookup returns CDR1 MNHEY and CDR2 SVGEGT. The CDR3 loop spans 13 amino acids. The V end lost 4 bases, the J end lost 1 base, and 7 bases lay between the germline ends. CDR3 in amino acids: CASSWDGNTEAFF. The DNA of the CDR3 is TGTGCCAGCAGTTGGGACGGGAACACTGAAGCTTTCTTT.

The chain is built from TRBV10-2 and TRBJ1-1; D is possibly TRBD1 (6 bases). The CDR3 contains 14 residues. The germline V gene encodes CDR1 WSHSY and CDR2 SAAADI. V was cut by 2 bases and J by 1 base, with 8 bases left in between. The CDR3 protein is CASSETGQNTEAFF. The CDR3, as DNA: TGCGCCAGCAGTGAGACGGGACAGAACACTGAAGCTTTCTTT.

The rearrangement uses TRBV2 and TRBJ2-1, with 8 bases identical to TRBD2. Trimming took 6 bases from V and 6 from J; bases not matched to a gene: 10. The CDR3 is 15 amino acids. Germline CDR1 is SNHLY and CDR2 is FYNNEI. CDR3 amino acids: CASSDTGLVVNEQFF. CDR3 nucleotide sequence: TGTGCCAGCAGCGATACGGGACTAGTTGTCAATGAGCAGTTCTTC.

The chain carries TRBV28 and TRBJ2-1, with D tentatively TRBD1 (6 bases). V gave up 7 bases and J gave up 9 bases, with 16 bases separating them. Germline values: CDR1 MDHEN, CDR2 SYDVKM. The CDR3 has 13 residues. In DNA, the CDR3 is TGTGCCAGCAAACAGGGTGGGGGCTTTGAGCAGTTCTTC. Protein: CASKQGGGFEQFF.

This rearrangement joins TRBV10-3 to TRBJ2-7; D unresolved. The CDR3 spans 13 residues. Trimming removed 7 bases at V and 5 bases at J, with 15 bases between. Germline CDR1 and CDR2: ENHRY and SYGVKD. The CDR3 reads CAIKKGADDEQYF. In DNA form, the CDR3 reads TGTGCCATCAAAAAGGGCGCCGATGACGAGCAGTACTTC.

This chain connects TRBV2 to TRBJ2-7; D is perhaps TRBD1 or TRBD2 (5 bases each). The CDR3 runs to 15 residues. CDR1 and CDR2 (germline): SNHLY, FYNNEI. The germline V and J ends were trimmed by 2 bases and 4 bases, with 15 bases remaining between them. CDR3 sequence: CASSEQGVEGYEQYF. The CDR3 DNA sequence: TGTGCCAGCAGTGAACAGGGCGTAGAGGGGTACGAGCAGTACTTC.

The V gene is TRBV2, the J gene TRBJ2-7, with 12 bases lining up with TRBD1. Germline trimming cut 6 bases from V and 4 bases from J; bases unmatched to any gene: 1. Germline CDR1 is SNHLY and CDR2 is FYNNEI. The length of the CDR3 is 13 residues. CDR3 sequence reads: CASRGQGAYEQYF. In DNA, the CDR3 is TGTGCCAGCAGGGGACAGGGGGCTTACGAGCAGTACTTC.